Following are 10 T cell receptor beta chains from one sample sequenced in a study of a mutant IDH1 vaccine in newly diagnosed glioma (dated by TCRdb to the early 2020s). The label giving this sample's time point can be read as: baseline, week 1 (first vaccination visit). The sample's treatment or condition label, decoded: pre-vaccination baseline after standard-of-care therapy. Libraries were built with the immunoSEQ multiplex PCR assay. In TCRdb, the immuneACCESS table is reduced to in-frame sequences with V and J assigned. These tables do not hold every clone; where another copy was compared, an unresolved V gene accounts for under half, and the others remain unexplained. The sample yields over 45,000 clones; more than 90% were counted once. About 2.5% of the sample is in the top ten clones. The material sequenced was PBMCs, taken from a glioma patient treated with radiotherapy, temozolomide or both. Every receptor here comes from a man aged 45-60 years with glioma.

This clone was counted once. The rearrangement uses TRBV9 and TRBJ2-5, with 12 bases matching TRBD2. This CDR3 spans 15 amino acids. Germline V gives CDR1 SGDLS, CDR2 YYNGEE. V lost 3 bases, J lost 5 bases, and 5 bases stayed unmatched. Written as DNA, the CDR3 is TGTGCCAGCAGCGCTAGCGGGGGGGCGAGGGAGACCCAGTACTTC. Its translation is CASSASGGARETQYF.

The rearrangement links TRBV27 to TRBJ2-1, with TRBD2 matching over 10 bases. The germline V gene encodes CDR1 MNHEY and CDR2 SMNVEV (reference sequence). With 6 bases clipped from V and 0 bases from J, the junction kept 8 bases outside the gene matches. The CDR3 is made up of 17 amino acids. The CDR3 is CASRGRVAGGSYNEQFF. The CDR3 DNA reads TGTGCCAGCAGAGGACGTGTAGCGGGGGGCTCCTACAATGAGCAGTTCTTC.

The rearrangement uses TRBV15 and TRBJ2-5, with TRBD2 as a possible D gene (5 bases). The germline V gene encodes CDR1 LNHNV and CDR2 YYDKDF (reference sequence). The CDR3 runs 17 residues. Trimming removed 5 bases at V and 3 bases at J, with 22 bases between. CDR3 bases: TGTGCCACCAGCCTCCTAAGTTTGGGAGTTTCGAAAGAGACCCAGTACTTC. It specifies CATSLLSLGVSKETQYF.

V is TRBV5-4 and J is TRBJ2-5, with TRBD2 matching 7 bases. The CDR3 is 15 residues long. The trim removed 0 bases at V and 2 bases at J, leaving 4 bases unmatched. Germline V gene data show CDR1 as SGHNT and CDR2 as YYREEE (reference sequence). CDR3 sequence reads: CASSLGGGGQETQYF. CDR3 in DNA: TGTGCCAGCAGCTTGGGTGGGGGAGGGCAAGAGACCCAGTACTTC.

The V gene is TRBV7-6, the J gene TRBJ1-5; D is perhaps TRBD1 (6 bases). Germline V gene lookup returns CDR1 SGHVS and CDR2 FNYEAQ. Trimming removed 2 bases from V and 5 bases from J, with 13 bases in between. The CDR3 consists of 15 residues. The CDR3 loop is CASSLKGEADQPQHF. The CDR3 DNA is TGTGCCAGCAGCTTAAAGGGGGAGGCTGATCAGCCCCAGCATTTT.

This clone has more than one count but fewer than ten. The CDR3 is CASSLAELKSSGNTIYF. DNA for the CDR3: TGTGCCAGCAGCTTAGCGGAACTGAAGTCCTCTGGAAACACCATATATTTT. The V and J genes are TRBV7-9 and TRBJ1-3, with D uncertain. Germline loops: CDR1 SEHNR, CDR2 FQNEAQ (reference sequence). CDR3 length: 17 residues. V lost 0 bases and J 0 bases, leaving 12 bases between the germline ends.

The chain combines TRBV19 with TRBJ1-2; D is uncertain. Germline V gene lookup returns CDR1 LNHDA and CDR2 SQIVND (reference sequence). V gave up 9 bases and J gave up 3 bases, with 20 bases separating them. CDR3 length: 15 amino acids. The DNA for the CDR3 is TGTGCCAGCGCCCTTGAACAGACGGGTTACTATGGCTACACCTTC. Its translation: CASALEQTGYYGYTF.

This rearrangement joins TRBV5-6 to TRBJ2-1, with a possible D match to TRBD1 (6 bases). In germline, CDR1 is SGHDT, CDR2 YYEEEE. This CDR3 contains 17 residues. Between the trimmed V and J ends, which lost 2 bases and 0 bases, there was a span of 15 bases. This CDR3 is CASSFPDRLFSYNEQFF. Here the CDR3 DNA reads TGTGCCAGCAGCTTCCCTGACAGGCTTTTCTCCTACAATGAGCAGTTCTTC.

With regard to this clone: One end of the junction varies from germline; a read error may be responsible. The chain recombines TRBV7-7 with TRBJ2-3, with 14 positions matching TRBD2. This CDR3 spans 18 amino acids. Germline values: CDR1 SSHAT, CDR2 FNYEAQ (reference sequence). The CDR3 bases are TGTGCTAGCAGCCTCGGGACTAGCGGGGGTTCGGGCACAGATACGCAGTATTTT. This translates into CASSLGTSGGSGTDTQYF.

The gene calls are TRBV7-9 and TRBJ1-2; D remains ambiguous. V shed 5 bases and J shed 0 bases, with 10 bases lying between them. Germline V CDR1 and CDR2: SEHNR, FQNEAQ (reference sequence). CDR3 length: 14 residues. CDR3 sequence reads: CASSPRPANYGYTF. CDR3 DNA: TGTGCCAGCAGCCCCCGTCCAGCTAACTATGGCTACACCTTC.